Listed below are T cell receptor beta chains from one sample, sequenced in a study of T cell repertoires in cytomegalovirus infection. Each CDR3 protein gets one entry after TCRdb re-called the reads with MiXCR. The sample consists of approximately 74,000 distinct CDR3 sequences, roughly 39% of them appearing once. Their cognate antigens are unknown. The starting material was CD8+ T cells from cultured PBMCs, obtained from culture after CMV antigen stimulation. The source is a human donor in good health (CMV status not recorded). Some clones in this sample may be carry-over from other donors' samples. Each CDR3 is given with its conserved first and last residue. The D gene is left open where the match is weak. Expanded clones get a size class; other rows say once, few or many, or leave the size out.

.	once	TRBV27	TRBJ2-4	TGTGCCAGCAGAGATGGCCTTCTAGCCAAAAACATTCAGTACTTC	CASRDGLLAKNIQYF
.	.	TRBV28	TRBJ1-2	TGTGCCAGCAGTTTACTCTCACAGGGCCATAACTATGGCTACACCTTC	CASSLLSQGHNYGYTF
.	few	TRBV7-9	TRBJ1-1	TGTGCCAGCAGCTTAGAGAGGATGAACACTGAAGCTTTCTTT	CASSLERMNTEAFF
TRBD2	.	TRBV20-1	TRBJ2-1	TGCAGTGCTAGAGATTTATCCGGCGGGGGGCTCTACAATGAGCAGTTCTTC	CSARDLSGGGLYNEQFF
TRBD1	.	TRBV4-1	TRBJ1-5	TGCGCCAGCAGCCAACTCACAGGGGGCGGGTACCAGCCCCAGCATTTT	CASSQLTGGGYQPQHF
.	few	TRBV6-5	TRBJ1-5	TGTGCCAGCAGCCACGGAGGGGTTCAGGGCAATCAGCCCCAGCATTTT	CASSHGGVQGNQPQHF
.	few	TRBV6-6	TRBJ1-2	TGTGCCAGCAGTTACTCCGGGTCGGGCGGCTACACCTTC	CASSYSGSGGYTF
TRBD1	.	TRBV5-1	TRBJ2-7	TGCGCCAGCAGCTTGGCCGTGACAGGGTACGACGAGCAGTACTTC	CASSLAVTGYDEQYF
TRBD2	many	TRBV7-2	TRBJ2-1	TGTGCCAGCAGCTCATCCCCGGGACTAGCGGGGGGGAATGAGCAGTTCTTC	CASSSSPGLAGGNEQFF
.	.	TRBV13	TRBJ2-3	TGTGCCAGCAGCTGGCGGGGACAGAGCACAGATACGCAGTATTTT	CASSWRGQSTDTQYF
.	.	TRBV27	TRBJ2-7	TGTGCCAGCAGTTTAGGTGTAGCGGTGCGGGAGCAGTACTTC	CASSLGVAVREQYF
TRBD2	.	TRBV5-8	TRBJ2-1	TGTGCCAGCAGCCCGACTGGGACTAGGAATGAGCAGTTCTTC	CASSPTGTRNEQFF
.	few	TRBV2	TRBJ1-5	TGTGCCAGCAGGGGGGCAGCTAGCAATCAGCCCCAGCATTTT	CASRGAASNQPQHF
TRBD1	.	TRBV7-6	TRBJ2-5	TGTGCCAGCAGCCGGGACAGGGGGCATCCCGAACAAGAGACCCAGTACTTC	CASSRDRGHPEQETQYF
TRBD1	few	TRBV6-5	TRBJ2-7	TGTGCCAGCAGTTACGCAACAGGGGATAGCTCCTACGAGCAGTACTTC	CASSYATGDSSYEQYF
TRBD2	many	TRBV7-8	TRBJ2-1	TGTGCCAGCAGCTTAGTAAGCGGGGACTCCTACAATGAGCAGTTCTTC	CASSLVSGDSYNEQFF
.	.	TRBV20-1	TRBJ2-3	TGCAGTGCTAGAGATCTCACAGATACGCAGTATTTT	CSARDLTDTQYF
.	few	TRBV7-2	TRBJ2-3	TGTGCCAGCAGCCATAGAGGCGGATTCACAGATACGCAGTATTTT	CASSHRGGFTDTQYF
.	.	TRBV24-1	TRBJ1-2	TGTGCCACCAGTGACCCCGATCAGGCCGCTGAGGAGAGCTACACCTTC	CATSDPDQAAEESYTF
.	.	TRBV5-6	TRBJ1-5	TGTGCCAGCAGCTCCGGGACTATCAATCAGCCCCAGCATTTT	CASSSGTINQPQHF
TRBD1	.	TRBV29-1	TRBJ2-1	TGCAGCGTTGAGGGGGGTACCGGGACAGGCTACAATGAGCAGTTCTTC	CSVEGGTGTGYNEQFF
TRBD1	few	TRBV7-8	TRBJ1-5	TGTGCCAGCAGCTTAGGGGCAGGGGGAAATCAGCCCCAGCATTTT	CASSLGAGGNQPQHF
TRBD1	few	TRBV27	TRBJ1-2	TGTGCCAGCAGTTCGACGACAGGGCAAGACCCTTATGGCTACACCTTC	CASSSTTGQDPYGYTF
.	.	TRBV20-1	TRBJ1-5	TGCAGTGCAAGCGGACAGCGGAGCAATCAGCCCCAGCATTTT	CSASGQRSNQPQHF
.	few	TRBV6-1	TRBJ1-2	TGTGCCAGCAGGTCTTGGACAGCAGCTAACTATGGCTACACCTTC	CASRSWTAANYGYTF
.	.	TRBV5-6	TRBJ1-1	TGTGCCAGCAGCTTTGTAACTAACACTGAAGCTTTCTTT	CASSFVTNTEAFF
TRBD1	few	TRBV5-5	TRBJ1-2	TGTGCCAGCAGCCCAAAGGGGGCCGTCTCCTATGGCTACACCTTC	CASSPKGAVSYGYTF
TRBD1	.	TRBV6-6	TRBJ2-7	TGTGCCAGCAGTCTCGGACAGGGTCAGCCCGAGCAGTACTTC	CASSLGQGQPEQYF
TRBD2	.	TRBV7-8	TRBJ2-3	TGTGCCAGCAGCCCTCGGGGCGGGGGGATCGCAGATACGCAGTATTTT	CASSPRGGGIADTQYF
.	.	TRBV4-1	TRBJ1-2	TGCGCCAGCAGCCAGGTCCCAGCGGTAGAAGGCTACACCTTC	CASSQVPAVEGYTF
.	.	TRBV12-3/TRBV12-4	TRBJ2-7	TGTGCCAGCAGTCAGGGGACTCCGAGCGACGAGCAGTACTTC	CASSQGTPSDEQYF